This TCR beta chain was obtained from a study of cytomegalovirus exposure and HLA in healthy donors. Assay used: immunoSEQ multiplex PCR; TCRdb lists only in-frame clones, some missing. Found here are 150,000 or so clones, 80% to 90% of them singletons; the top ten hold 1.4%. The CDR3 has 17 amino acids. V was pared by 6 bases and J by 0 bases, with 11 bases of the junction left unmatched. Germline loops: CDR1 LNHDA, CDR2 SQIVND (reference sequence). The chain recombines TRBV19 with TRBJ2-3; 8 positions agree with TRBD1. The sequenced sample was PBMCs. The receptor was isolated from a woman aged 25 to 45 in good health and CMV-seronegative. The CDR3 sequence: CASSIIQGEASTDTQYF. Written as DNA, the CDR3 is TGTGCCAGTAGCATCATACAGGGGGAAGCTAGCACAGATACGCAGTATTTT.